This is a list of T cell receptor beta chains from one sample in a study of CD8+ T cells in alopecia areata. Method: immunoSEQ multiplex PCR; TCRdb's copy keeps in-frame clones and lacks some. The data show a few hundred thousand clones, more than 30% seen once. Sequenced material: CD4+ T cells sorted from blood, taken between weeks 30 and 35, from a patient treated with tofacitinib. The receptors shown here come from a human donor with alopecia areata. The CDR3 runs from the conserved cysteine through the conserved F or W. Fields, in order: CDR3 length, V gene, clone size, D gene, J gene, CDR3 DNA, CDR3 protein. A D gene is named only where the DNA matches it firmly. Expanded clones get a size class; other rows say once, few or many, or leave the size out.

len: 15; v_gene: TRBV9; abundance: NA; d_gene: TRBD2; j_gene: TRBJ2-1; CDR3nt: TGTGCCAGCAGCCCCCAGCGGGAGGGGTACAATGAGCAGTTCTTC; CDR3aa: CASSPQREGYNEQFF
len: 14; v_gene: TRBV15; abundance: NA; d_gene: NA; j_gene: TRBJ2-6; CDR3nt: TGTGCCACCAGCAGGGACAAGGGGGCCAACGTCCTGACTTTC; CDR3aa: CATSRDKGANVLTF
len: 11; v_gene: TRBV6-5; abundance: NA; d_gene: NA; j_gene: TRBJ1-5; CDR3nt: TGTGCCGAAGGGAACGGCCAGCCCCAGCATTTT; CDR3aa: CAEGNGQPQHF
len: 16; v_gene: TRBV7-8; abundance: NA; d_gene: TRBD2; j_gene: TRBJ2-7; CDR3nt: TGTGCCAGCAGCCAACCCGGGACTAGCGACGTCGGAGAGCAGTACTTC; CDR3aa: CASSQPGTSDVGEQYF
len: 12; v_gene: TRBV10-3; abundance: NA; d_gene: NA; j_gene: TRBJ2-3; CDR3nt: TGTGCCATCGGGGGCTACACAGATACGCAGTATTTT; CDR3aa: CAIGGYTDTQYF
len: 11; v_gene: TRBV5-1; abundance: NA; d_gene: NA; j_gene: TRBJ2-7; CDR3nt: TGCGCCAGCAGCTTAGGAAACGAGCAGTACTTC; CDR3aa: CASSLGNEQYF
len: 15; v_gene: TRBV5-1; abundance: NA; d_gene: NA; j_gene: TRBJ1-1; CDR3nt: TGCGCCAGCAACTCCCTAGAGGGACAGAACACTGAAGCTTTCTTT; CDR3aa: CASNSLEGQNTEAFF
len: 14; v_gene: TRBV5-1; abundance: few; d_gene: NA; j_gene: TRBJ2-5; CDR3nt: TGCGCCAGCAGCTTGAGTTCGACCCAAGAGACCCAGTACTTC; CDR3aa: CASSLSSTQETQYF
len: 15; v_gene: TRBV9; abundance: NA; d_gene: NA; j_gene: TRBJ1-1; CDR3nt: TGTGCCAGCAGCGTAGGCGTTACCATGAACACTGAAGCTTTCTTT; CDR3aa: CASSVGVTMNTEAFF
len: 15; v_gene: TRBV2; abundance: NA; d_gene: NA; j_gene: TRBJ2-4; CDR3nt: TGTGCCAGTAGGGACAAGGCCATTCGGGGAGACATTCAGTACTTC; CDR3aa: CASRDKAIRGDIQYF
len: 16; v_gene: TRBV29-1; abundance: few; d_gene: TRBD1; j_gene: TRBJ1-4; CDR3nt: TGCAGCGTCGCACTTCCCCCGGGACAGGGGGATGAAAAACTGTTTTTT; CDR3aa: CSVALPPGQGDEKLFF
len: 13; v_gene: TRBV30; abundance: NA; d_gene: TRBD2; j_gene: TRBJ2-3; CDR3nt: TGTGCCTGGAGACGGGGGGGCTTAGATACGCAGTATTTT; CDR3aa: CAWRRGGLDTQYF
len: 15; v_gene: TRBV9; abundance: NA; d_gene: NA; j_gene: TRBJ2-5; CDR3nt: TGTGCCAGCAGCGTAGGGGTACAGCTAGAAGAGACCCAGTACTTC; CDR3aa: CASSVGVQLEETQYF
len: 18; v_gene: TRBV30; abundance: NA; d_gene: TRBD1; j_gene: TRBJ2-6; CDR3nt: TGTGCCTGGAGTACATGGACAGGGCAGGTTTCTGGGGCCAACGTCCTGACTTTC; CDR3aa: CAWSTWTGQVSGANVLTF
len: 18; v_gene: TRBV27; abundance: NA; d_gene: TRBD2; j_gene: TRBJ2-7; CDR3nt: TGTGCCAGCAGTTCCTCTGTTAGCGGGGGGCCTAGCTCCTACGAGCAGTACTTC; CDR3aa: CASSSSVSGGPSSYEQYF
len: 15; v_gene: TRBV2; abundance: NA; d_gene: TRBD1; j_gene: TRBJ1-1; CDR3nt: TGTGCCAGCATTAAAGGGACAGGGCTTGACACTGAAGCTTTCTTT; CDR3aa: CASIKGTGLDTEAFF
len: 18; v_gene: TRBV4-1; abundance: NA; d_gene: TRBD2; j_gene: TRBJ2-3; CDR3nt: TGCGCCAGCAGCCAAAGGCTGATACTAGCGGGGGGGCAGGATACGCAGTATTTT; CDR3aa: CASSQRLILAGGQDTQYF
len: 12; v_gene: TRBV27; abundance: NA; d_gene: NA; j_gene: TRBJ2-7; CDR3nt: TGTGCCAGCAGTCTCTCAACGGGTGGGCAGTACTTC; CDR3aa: CASSLSTGGQYF
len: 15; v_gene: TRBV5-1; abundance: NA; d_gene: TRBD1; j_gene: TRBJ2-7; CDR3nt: TGCGCCAGCAGCCGTCCGGGACAGGACACCTACGAGCAGTACTTC; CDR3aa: CASSRPGQDTYEQYF
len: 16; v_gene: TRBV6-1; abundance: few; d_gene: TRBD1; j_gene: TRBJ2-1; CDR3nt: TGTGCCAGCAGTGAACTCGGGACAGGGCGGGACAATGAGCAGTTCTTC; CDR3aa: CASSELGTGRDNEQFF
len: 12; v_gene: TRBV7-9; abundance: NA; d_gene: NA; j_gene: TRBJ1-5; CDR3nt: TGTGCCAGCAGCCCCGGGAATCAGCCCCAGCATTTT; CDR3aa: CASSPGNQPQHF
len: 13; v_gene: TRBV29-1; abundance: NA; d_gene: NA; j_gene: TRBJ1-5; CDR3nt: TGCAGCGTTGATTCCGGGGTGGGTCAGCCCCAGCATTTT; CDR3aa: CSVDSGVGQPQHF
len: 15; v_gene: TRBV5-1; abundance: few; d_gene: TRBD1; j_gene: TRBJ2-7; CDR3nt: TGCGCCAGCAGCTTCCCCGGGACAGCGTCCTACGAGCAGTACTTC; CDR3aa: CASSFPGTASYEQYF
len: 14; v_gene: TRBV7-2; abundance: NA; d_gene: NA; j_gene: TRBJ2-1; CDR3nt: TGTGCCAGCAGCTCCCCGGGAGCTTACAATGAGCAGTTCTTC; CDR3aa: CASSSPGAYNEQFF
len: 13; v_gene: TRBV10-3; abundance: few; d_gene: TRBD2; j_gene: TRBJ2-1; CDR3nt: TGTGCCATCGGGCTAGCGGGGTACAATGAGCAGTTCTTC; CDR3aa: CAIGLAGYNEQFF
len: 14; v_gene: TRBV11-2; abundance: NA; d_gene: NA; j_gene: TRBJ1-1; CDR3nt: TGTGCCAGCAGCCAGAACATCGGGGGCACTGAAGCTTTCTTT; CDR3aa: CASSQNIGGTEAFF
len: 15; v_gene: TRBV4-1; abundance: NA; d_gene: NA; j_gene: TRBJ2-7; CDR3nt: TGCGCCAGCAGCCAAGTGGGCCAGGCGCCCTACGAGCAGTACTTC; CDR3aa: CASSQVGQAPYEQYF
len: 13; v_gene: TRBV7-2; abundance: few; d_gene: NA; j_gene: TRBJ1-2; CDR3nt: TGTGCCAGCAGCTTTGAGGGACAAGGTGGCTACACCTTC; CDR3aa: CASSFEGQGGYTF
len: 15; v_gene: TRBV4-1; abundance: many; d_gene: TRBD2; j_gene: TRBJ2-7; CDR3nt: TGCGCCAGCAGCCAAGCACTAGCGGGAACCTACGAGCAGTACTTC; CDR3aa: CASSQALAGTYEQYF
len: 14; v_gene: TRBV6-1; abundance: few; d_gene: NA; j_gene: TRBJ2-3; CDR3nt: TGTGCCAGCACTGAAGGGTACACCACAGATACGCAGTATTTT; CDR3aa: CASTEGYTTDTQYF
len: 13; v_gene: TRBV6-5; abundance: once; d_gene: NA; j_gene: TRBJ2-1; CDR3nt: TGTGCCAGCGGGGGACTTCCCTACAATGAGCAGTTCTTC; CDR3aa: CASGGLPYNEQFF
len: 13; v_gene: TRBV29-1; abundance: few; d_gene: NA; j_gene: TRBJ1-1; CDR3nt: TGCAGCGTTGTCCGACGGCTGAACACTGAAGCTTTCTTT; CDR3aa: CSVVRRLNTEAFF
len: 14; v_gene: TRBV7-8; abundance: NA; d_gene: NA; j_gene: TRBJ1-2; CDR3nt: TGTGCCAGCAGCTTAGCAGGCTGGGAGTATGGCTACACCTTC; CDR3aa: CASSLAGWEYGYTF
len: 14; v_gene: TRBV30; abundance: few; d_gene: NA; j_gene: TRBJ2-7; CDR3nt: TGTGCCTGGAGTGTAAGGGGGGTCCGCTACGAGCAGTACTTC; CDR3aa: CAWSVRGVRYEQYF
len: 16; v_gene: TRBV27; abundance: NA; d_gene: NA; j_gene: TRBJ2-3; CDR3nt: TGTGCCAGCAGTTTGGGGGCCGGACTTTACACAGATACGCAGTATTTT; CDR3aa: CASSLGAGLYTDTQYF
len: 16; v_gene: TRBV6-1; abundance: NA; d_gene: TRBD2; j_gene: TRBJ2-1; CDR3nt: TGTGCCAGCAGTGGCGGGACTAGCGGCTCCTACAATGAGCAGTTCTTC; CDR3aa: CASSGGTSGSYNEQFF
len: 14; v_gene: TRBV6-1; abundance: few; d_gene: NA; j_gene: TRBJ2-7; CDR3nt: TGTGCCAGCAGCACAGGGTACGACTCCTACGAGCAGTACTTC; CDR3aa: CASSTGYDSYEQYF
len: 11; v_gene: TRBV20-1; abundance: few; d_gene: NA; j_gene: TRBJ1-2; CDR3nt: TGCAGTGCTCCTGAGGGGGGTGGCTACACCTTC; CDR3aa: CSAPEGGGYTF
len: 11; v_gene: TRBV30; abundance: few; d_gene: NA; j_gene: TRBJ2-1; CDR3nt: TGTGCCTGGAGGGCTTACAATGAGCAGTTCTTC; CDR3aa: CAWRAYNEQFF
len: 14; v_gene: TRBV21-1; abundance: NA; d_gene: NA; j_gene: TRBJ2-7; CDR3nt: TGTGCCAGCAGCAAATGGACGCTCTCCTACGAGCAGTACTTC; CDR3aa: CASSKWTLSYEQYF
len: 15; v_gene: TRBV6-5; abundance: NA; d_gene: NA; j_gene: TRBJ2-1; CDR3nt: TGTGCCAGCAGTCCCTGGACAGATCCTTACAATGAGCAGTTCTTC; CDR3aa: CASSPWTDPYNEQFF
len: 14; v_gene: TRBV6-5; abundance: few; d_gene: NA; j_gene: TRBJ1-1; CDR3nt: TGTGCCAGCAGCCCCCGGACAAGGAGGACTGAAGCTTTCTTT; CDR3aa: CASSPRTRRTEAFF
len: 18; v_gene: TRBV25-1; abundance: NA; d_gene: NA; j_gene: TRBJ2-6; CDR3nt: TGTGCCAGCAGTGGGGACACCCCCAATTTCTCTGGGGCCAACGTCCTGACTTTC; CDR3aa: CASSGDTPNFSGANVLTF
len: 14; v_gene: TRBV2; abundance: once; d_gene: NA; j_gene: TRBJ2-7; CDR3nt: TGTGCCAGCAGTGGGAGGGCAGCTACCTACGAGCAGTACTTC; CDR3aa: CASSGRAATYEQYF
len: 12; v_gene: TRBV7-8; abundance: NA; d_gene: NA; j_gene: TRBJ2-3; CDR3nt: TGTGCCAGCAGCCTAGGTAGGGATACGCAGTATTTT; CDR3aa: CASSLGRDTQYF
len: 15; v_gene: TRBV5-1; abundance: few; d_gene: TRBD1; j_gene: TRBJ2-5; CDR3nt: TGCGCCAGCAGCCTGGGCGGGACAGGCAAAGAGACCCAGTACTTC; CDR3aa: CASSLGGTGKETQYF
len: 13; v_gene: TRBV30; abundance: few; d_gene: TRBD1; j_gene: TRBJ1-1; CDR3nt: TGTGCCTGGTGGGGACAGTTTAACACTGAAGCTTTCTTT; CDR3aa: CAWWGQFNTEAFF
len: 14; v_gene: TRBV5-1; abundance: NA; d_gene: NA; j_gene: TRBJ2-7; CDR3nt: TGCGCCAGCAGCTTGGCGGCGGGATACTACGAGCAGTACTTC; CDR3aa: CASSLAAGYYEQYF
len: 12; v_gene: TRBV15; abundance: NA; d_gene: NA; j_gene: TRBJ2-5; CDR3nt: TGTGCCACCAGCAGAGATCGAGAGACCCAGTACTTC; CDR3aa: CATSRDRETQYF
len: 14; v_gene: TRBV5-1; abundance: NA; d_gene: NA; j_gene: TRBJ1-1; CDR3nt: TGCGCCAGCAGCCAGCGGACGGGGAACACTGAAGCTTTCTTT; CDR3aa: CASSQRTGNTEAFF
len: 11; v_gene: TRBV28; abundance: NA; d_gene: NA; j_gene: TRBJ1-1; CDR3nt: TGTGCCAGCAGTTCGGATCTCGAAGCTTTCTTT; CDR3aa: CASSSDLEAFF
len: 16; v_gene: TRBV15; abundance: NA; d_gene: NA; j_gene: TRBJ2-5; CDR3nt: TGTGCCACCAGCAGAGTTGGGTGGGGAGACGAAGAGACCCAGTACTTC; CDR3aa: CATSRVGWGDEETQYF
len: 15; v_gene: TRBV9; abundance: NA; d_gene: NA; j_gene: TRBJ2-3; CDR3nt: TGTGCCAGCAGCGTAGGTCTGATTGAGGTGGATACGCAGTATTTT; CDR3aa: CASSVGLIEVDTQYF
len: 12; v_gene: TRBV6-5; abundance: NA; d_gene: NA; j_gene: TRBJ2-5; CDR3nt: TGTGCCAGCAGTTCGAGGGCCGAGACCCAGTACTTC; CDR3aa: CASSSRAETQYF